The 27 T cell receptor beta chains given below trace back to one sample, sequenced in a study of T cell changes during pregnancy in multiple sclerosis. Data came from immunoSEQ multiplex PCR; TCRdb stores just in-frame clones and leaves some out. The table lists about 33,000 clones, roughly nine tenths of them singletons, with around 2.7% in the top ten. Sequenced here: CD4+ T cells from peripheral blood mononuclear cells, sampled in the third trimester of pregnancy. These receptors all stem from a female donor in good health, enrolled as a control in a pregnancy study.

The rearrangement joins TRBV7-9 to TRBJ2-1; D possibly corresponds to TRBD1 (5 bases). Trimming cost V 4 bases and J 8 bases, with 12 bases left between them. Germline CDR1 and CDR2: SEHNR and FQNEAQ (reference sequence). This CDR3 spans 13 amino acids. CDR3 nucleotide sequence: TGTGCCAGCAGCTCCCCAGGGCTGGATGAGCAGTTCTTC. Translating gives CASSSPGLDEQFF.

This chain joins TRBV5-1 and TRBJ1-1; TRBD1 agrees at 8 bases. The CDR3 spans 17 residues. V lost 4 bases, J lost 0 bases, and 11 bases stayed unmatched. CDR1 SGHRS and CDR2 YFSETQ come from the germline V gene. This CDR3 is CASSPDRDQLLNTEAFF. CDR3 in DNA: TGCGCCAGCAGCCCGGACAGGGACCAGCTTCTGAACACTGAAGCTTTCTTT. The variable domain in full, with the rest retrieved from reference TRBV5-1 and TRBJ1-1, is KAGVTQTPRYLIKTRGQQVTLSCSPISGHRSVSWYQQTPGQGLQFLFEYFSETQRNKGNFPGRFSGRQFSNSRSEMNVSTLELGDSALYLCASSPDRDQLLNTEAFFGQGTRLTVV.

CDR3 amino acids: CASTSVRHLNTEAFF. The CDR3 nucleotides read TGTGCCAGCACCTCCGTGAGACACCTGAACACTGAAGCTTTCTTT. The chain employs TRBV2 and TRBJ1-1, with D uncertain. The CDR3 contains 15 residues. The germline V and J ends were trimmed by 7 bases and 0 bases, with 15 bases remaining between them. CDR1 is SNHLY, CDR2 FYNNEI, per germline.

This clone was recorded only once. This CDR3 is CASSIGLGQGASGELFF. As DNA, the CDR3 is TGTGCCAGTAGTATAGGTTTGGGACAGGGGGCATCCGGGGAGCTGTTTTTT. The chain recombines TRBV19 with TRBJ2-2; 12 bases are shared with TRBD1. With 1 base clipped from V and 6 bases from J, the junction kept 6 bases outside the gene matches. The CDR3 has 17 amino acids. Germline V CDR1 and CDR2: LNHDA, SQIVND (reference sequence).

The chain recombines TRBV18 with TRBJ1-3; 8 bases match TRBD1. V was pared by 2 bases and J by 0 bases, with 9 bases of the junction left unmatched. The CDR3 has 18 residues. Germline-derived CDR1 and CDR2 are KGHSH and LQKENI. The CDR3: CASSPLGQGLLSGNTIYF. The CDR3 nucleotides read TGTGCCAGCTCACCATTAGGACAGGGCCTACTCTCTGGAAACACCATATATTTT.

The CDR3 DNA follows: TGCGCCAGCAGCCAACCGGGATTCCCCAATGAGCAGTTCTTC. It codes for CASSQPGFPNEQFF. The rearrangement joins TRBV4-1 to TRBJ2-1; maybe TRBD2 (5 bases). The CDR3 consists of 14 residues. Trimming removed 2 bases at V and 6 bases at J, with 11 bases between. CDR1 and CDR2 (germline): MGHRA, YSYEKL.

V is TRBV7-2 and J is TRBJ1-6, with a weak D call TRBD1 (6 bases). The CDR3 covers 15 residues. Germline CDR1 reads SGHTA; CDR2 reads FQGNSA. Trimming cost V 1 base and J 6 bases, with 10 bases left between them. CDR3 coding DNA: TGTGCCAGCAGCTTAGGTCAGGGGATTAATTCACCCCTCCACTTT. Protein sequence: CASSLGQGINSPLHF.

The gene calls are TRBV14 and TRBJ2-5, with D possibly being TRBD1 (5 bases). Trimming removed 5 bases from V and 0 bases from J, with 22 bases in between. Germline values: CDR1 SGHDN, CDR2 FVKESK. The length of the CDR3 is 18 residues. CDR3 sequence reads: CASSVNVWDPGYQETQYF. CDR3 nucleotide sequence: TGTGCCAGCAGCGTGAACGTGTGGGATCCAGGGTACCAAGAGACCCAGTACTTC.

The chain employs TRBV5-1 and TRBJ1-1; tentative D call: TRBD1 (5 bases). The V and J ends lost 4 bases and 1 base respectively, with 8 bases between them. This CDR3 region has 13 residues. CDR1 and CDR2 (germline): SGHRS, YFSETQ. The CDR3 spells CASSADRNTEAFF. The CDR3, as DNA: TGCGCCAGCAGCGCCGACAGGAACACTGAAGCTTTCTTT.

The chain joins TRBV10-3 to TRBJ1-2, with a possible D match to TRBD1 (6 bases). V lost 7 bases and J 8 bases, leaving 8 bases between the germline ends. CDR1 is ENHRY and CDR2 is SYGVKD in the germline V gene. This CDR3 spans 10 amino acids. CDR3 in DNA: TGTGCCATCAAGGGGGAGGGCTACACCTTC. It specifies CAIKGEGYTF.

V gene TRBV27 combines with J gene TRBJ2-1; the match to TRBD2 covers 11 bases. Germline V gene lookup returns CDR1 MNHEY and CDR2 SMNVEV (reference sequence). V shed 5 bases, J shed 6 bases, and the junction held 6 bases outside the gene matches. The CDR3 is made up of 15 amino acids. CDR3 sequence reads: CASSPPGLAANEQFF. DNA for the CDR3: TGTGCCAGCAGTCCCCCGGGACTAGCGGCCAATGAGCAGTTCTTC.

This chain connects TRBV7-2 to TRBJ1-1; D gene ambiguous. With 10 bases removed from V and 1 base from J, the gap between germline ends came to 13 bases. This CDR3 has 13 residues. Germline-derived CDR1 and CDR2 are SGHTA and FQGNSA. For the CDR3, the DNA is TGTGCCATCCACGCGGGCAAGAACACTGAAGCTTTCTTT. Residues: CAIHAGKNTEAFF.

The CDR3 spells CAWIQGRVLTEAFF. CDR3 sequence (DNA): TGTGCCTGGATCCAGGGCAGGGTTTTAACTGAAGCTTTCTTT. The gene calls are TRBV30 and TRBJ1-1; D possibly corresponds to TRBD1 (5 bases). V was trimmed by 4 bases and J by 5 bases, leaving 17 bases between them. Germline loops: CDR1 GTSNPN, CDR2 SVGIG (reference sequence). CDR3 length: 14 residues.

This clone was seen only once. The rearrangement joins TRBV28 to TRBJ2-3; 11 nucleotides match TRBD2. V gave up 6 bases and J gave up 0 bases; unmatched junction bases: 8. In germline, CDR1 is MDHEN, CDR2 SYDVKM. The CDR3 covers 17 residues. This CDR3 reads CASSPFSGGGSTDTQYF. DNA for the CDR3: TGTGCCAGCAGCCCATTTAGCGGGGGGGGGAGCACAGATACGCAGTATTTT.

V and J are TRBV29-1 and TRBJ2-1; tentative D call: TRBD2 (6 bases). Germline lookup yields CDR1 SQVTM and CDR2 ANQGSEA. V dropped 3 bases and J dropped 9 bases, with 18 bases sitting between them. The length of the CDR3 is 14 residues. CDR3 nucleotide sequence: TGCAGCGTTGATAACGGACTAACAATGGGTGAGCAGTTCTTC. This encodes CSVDNGLTMGEQFF.

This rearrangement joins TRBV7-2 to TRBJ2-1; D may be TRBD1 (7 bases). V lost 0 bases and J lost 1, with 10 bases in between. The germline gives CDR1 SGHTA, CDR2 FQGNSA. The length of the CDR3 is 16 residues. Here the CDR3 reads CASSLAGGQSYNEQFF. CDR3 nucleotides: TGTGCCAGCAGCTTAGCCGGGGGACAGTCCTACAATGAGCAGTTCTTC.

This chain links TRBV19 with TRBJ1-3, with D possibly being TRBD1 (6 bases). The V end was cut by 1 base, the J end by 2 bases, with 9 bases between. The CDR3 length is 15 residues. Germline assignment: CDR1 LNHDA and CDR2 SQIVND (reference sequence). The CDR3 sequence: CASSIAQGPGNTIYF. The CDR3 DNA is TGTGCCAGTAGTATAGCCCAGGGGCCTGGAAACACCATATATTTT.

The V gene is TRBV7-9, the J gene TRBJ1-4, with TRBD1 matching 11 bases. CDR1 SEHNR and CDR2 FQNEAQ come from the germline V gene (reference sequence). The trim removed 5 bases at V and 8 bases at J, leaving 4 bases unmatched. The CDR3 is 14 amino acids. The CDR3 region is CASSRTGGVEKLFF. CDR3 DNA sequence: TGTGCCAGCAGCCGGACAGGGGGCGTAGAAAAACTGTTTTTT.

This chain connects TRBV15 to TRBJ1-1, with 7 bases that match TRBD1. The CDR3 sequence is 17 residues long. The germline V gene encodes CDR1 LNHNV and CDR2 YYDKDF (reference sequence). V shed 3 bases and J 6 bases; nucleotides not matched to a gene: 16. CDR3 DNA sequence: TGTGCCACCAGCAGGACCCATTCACAGGGGCACGGCCCTGAAGCTTTCTTT. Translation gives CATSRTHSQGHGPEAFF.

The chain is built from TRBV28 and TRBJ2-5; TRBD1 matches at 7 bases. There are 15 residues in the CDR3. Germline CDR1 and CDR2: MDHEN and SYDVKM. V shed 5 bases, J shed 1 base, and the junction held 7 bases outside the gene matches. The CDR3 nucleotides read TGTGCCAGCAGTGACACCGGGACAGTCCAAGAGACCCAGTACTTC. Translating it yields CASSDTGTVQETQYF. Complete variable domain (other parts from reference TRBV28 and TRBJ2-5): DVKVTQSSRYLVKRTGEKVFLECVQDMDHENMFWYRQDPGLGLRLIYFSYDVKMKEKGDIPEGYSVSREKKERFSLILESASTNQTSMYLCASSDTGTVQETQYFGPGTRLLVL.

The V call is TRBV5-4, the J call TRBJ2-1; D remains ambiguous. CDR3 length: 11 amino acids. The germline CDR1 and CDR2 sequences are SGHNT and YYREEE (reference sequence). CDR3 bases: TGTGTCTCTGAGTCCTACAATGAGCAGTTCTTC. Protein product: CVSESYNEQFF. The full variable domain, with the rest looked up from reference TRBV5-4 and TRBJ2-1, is ETGVTQSPTHLIKTRGQQVTLRCSSQSGHNTVSWYQQALGQGPQFIFQYYREEENGRGNFPPRFSGLQFPNYSSELNVNALELDDSALYLCVSESYNEQFFGPGTRLTVL.

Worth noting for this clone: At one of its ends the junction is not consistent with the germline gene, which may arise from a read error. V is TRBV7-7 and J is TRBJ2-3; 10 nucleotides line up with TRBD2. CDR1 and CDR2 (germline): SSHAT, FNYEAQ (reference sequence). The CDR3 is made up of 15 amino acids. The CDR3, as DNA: TGTGCTAGCAGCTTGCTAGCGGGAGCCACAGATACGCAGTATTTT. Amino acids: CASSLLAGATDTQYF. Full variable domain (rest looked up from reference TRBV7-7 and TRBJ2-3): GAGVSQSPRYKVTKRGQDVTLRCDPISSHATLYWYQQALGQGPEFLTYFNYEAQPDKSGLPSDRFSAERPEGSISTLTIQRTEQRDSAMYRCASSLLAGATDTQYFGPGTRLTVL.

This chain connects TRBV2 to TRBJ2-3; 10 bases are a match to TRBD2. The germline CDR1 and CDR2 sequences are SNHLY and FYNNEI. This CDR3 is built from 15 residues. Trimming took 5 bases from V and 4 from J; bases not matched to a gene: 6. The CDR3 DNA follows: TGTGCCAGCAGTCACAGCGGGGGGGTGTCAGATACGCAGTATTTT. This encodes CASSHSGGVSDTQYF.

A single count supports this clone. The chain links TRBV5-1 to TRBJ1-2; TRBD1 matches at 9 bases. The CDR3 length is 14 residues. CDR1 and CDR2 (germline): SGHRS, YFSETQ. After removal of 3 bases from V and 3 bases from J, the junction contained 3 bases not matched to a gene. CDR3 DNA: TGCGCCAGCAGCTCCCGGGACAGGGACTATGGCTACACCTTC. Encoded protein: CASSSRDRDYGYTF.

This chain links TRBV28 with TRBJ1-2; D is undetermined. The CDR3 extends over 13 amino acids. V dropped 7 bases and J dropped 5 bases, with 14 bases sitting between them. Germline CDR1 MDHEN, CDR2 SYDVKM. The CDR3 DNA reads TGTGCCAGCACCTCACGAGAGCCGTATGGCTACACCTTC. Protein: CASTSREPYGYTF.

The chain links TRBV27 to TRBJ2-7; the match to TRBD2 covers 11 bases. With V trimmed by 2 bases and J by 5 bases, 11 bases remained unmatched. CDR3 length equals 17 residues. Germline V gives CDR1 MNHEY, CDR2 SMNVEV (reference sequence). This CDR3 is CASSLRGLAASFHEQYF. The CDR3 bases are TGTGCCAGCAGTTTAAGGGGACTAGCGGCGTCGTTCCACGAGCAGTACTTC.

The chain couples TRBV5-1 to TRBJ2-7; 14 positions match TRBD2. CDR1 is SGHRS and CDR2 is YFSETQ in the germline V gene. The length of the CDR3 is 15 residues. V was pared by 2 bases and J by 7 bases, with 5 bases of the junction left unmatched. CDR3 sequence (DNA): TGCGCCAGCAGCTTTCGACTAGCGGGGGGGGGTGAGCAGTACTTC. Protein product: CASSFRLAGGGEQYF.